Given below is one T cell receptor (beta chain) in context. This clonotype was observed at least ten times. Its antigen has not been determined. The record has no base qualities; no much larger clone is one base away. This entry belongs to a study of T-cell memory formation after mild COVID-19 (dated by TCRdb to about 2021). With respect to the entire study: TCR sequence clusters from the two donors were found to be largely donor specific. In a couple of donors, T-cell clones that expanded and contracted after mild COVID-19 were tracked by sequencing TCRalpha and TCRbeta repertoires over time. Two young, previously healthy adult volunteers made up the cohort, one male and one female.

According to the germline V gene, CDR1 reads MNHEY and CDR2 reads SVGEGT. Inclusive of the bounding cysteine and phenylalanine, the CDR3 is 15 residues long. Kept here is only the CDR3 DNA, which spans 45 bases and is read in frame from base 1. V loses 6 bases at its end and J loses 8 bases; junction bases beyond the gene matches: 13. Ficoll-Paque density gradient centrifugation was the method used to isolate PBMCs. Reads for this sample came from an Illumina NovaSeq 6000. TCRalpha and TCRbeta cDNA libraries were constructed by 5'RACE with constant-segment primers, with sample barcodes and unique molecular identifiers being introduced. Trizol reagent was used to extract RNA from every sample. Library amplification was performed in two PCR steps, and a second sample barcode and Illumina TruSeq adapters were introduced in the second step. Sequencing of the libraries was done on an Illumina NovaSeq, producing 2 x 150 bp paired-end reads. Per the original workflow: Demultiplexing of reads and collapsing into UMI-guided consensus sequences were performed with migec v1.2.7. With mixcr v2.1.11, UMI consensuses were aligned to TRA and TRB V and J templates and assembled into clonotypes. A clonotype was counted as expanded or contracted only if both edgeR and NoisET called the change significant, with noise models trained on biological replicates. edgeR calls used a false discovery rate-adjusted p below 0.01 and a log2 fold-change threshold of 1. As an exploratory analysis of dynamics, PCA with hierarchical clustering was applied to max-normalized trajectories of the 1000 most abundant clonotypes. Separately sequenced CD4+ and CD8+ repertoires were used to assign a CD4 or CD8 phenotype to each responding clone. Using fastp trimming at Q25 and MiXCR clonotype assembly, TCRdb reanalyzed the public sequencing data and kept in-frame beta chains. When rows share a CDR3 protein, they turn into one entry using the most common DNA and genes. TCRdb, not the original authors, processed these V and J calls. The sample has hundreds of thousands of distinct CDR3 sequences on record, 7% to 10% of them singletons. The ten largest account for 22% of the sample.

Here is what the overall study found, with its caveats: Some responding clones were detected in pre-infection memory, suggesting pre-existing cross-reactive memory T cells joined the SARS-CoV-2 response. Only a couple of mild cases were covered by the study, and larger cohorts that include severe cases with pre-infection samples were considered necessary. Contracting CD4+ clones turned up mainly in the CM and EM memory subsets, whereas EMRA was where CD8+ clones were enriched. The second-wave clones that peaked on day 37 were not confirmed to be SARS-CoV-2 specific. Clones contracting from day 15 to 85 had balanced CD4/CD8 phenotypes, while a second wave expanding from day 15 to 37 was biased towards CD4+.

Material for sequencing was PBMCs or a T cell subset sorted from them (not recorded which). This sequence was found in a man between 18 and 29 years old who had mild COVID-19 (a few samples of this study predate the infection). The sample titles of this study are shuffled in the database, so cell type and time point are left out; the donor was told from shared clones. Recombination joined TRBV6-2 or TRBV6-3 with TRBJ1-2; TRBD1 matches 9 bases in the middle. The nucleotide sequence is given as TGTGCCAGCAGACCTGACAGGGGGAACTTGCGGGGCTACACCTTC. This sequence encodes CASRPDRGNLRGYTF.